This T cell receptor (beta chain) was sequenced in a study of T-cell reconstitution after alpha-beta-depleted transplantation in children. CDR3 size: 15 residues. Germline assignment: CDR1 SQVTM and CDR2 ANQGSEA. V lost 0 bases and J 1 base, leaving 11 bases between the germline ends. This clonotype was detected a few times. Unique molecular identifiers were used to barcode this TCRbeta library. MiXCR was run by TCRdb on the PCR reads, yielding one entry per CDR3 protein. The sample has some 500,000 distinct CDR3 sequences; about 31% are singletons. The specimen was PBMCs from the stem cell graft donor, collected from the stem cell graft. The sequence was collected from a human donor who donated a stem cell graft to a child with aplastic anemia. V usage is TRBV29-1 and J usage is TRBJ2-3, with unresolved D. The CDR3 DNA sequence: TGCAGCGTTGAAGAAGACGGCCTCCGCACAGATACGCAGTATTTT. This encodes CSVEEDGLRTDTQYF.